The T cell receptor (beta chain) under discussion was sequenced for a study of regulatory T cells in long-lasting Graves disease. HTBI primers from iRepertoire and Arm-PCR of CDR3 regions yielded the TCR beta libraries. One entry per CDR3 protein, called by TCRdb with MiXCR from the multiplex PCR reads. The table shows roughly 380,000 distinct CDR3 sequences, with roughly 17% occurring only once. Specified time point: newly diagnosed GD, antithyroid drugs for less than 3 months. The TCR library was made from RNA that had been extracted from PBMCs in TRIzol. The germline V gene encodes CDR1 SGHNT and CDR2 YYREEE (reference sequence). The V gene lost 2 bases and the J gene lost 6 bases, with 9 bases spanning the gap. The CDR3 is 14 residues long. These data were also filed under a second study, of T cells in Graves' hyperthyroidism and ophthalmopathy.

Sequenced material: peripheral blood mononuclear cells (PBMCs), taken at new diagnosis, from a patient treated with antithyroid drugs. The receptor's source is a man between 35 and 55 years old with Graves disease. The chain is built from TRBV5-4 and TRBJ1-6; D call uncertain. CDR3 loop: CASSFMGSNSPLHF. Written as DNA, the CDR3 is TGTGCCAGCAGCTTTATGGGATCTAATTCACCCCTCCACTTT.